The clone carrying this TCR beta chain was detected a few times. Under the authors' procedure: Amplifying reference gene primers gave estimates of nucleated cell counts. The data were produced by immunoSEQ multiplex PCR, yet TCRdb's version contains in-frame clones alone and is incomplete. V, J and clone size are taken as reported in that table, and D and trimming were inferred from the DNA itself. The profile shows about 34,000 clones, about 85% of them singletons. The data originate from a study of blood T cell repertoires in COVID-19. CDR3 size: 13 residues. With 3 bases removed from V and 6 bases from J, the gap between germline ends came to 8 bases. The germline CDR1 and CDR2 sequences are SEHNR and FQNEAQ (reference sequence).

The genes are TRBV7-9 and TRBJ1-4; no clear D gene. This clonotype originated in a human donor with acute or convalescent COVID-19. The donor label of this sample is uncertain. Sequencing used peripheral blood. CDR3 sequence reads: CASSFAPDEKLFF. The CDR3 DNA follows: TGTGCCAGCAGCTTCGCTCCAGATGAAAAACTGTTTTTT.